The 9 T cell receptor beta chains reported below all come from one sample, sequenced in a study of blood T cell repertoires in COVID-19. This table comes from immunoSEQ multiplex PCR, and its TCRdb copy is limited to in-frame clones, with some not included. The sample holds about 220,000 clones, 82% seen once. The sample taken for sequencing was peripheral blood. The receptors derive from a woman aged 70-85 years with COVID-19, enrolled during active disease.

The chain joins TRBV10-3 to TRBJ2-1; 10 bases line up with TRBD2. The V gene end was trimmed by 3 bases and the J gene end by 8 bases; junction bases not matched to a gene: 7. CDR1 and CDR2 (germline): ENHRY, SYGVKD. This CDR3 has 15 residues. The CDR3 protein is CAISDQTSGNYEQFF. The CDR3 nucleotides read TGTGCCATCAGTGATCAAACTAGCGGGAATTATGAGCAGTTCTTC.

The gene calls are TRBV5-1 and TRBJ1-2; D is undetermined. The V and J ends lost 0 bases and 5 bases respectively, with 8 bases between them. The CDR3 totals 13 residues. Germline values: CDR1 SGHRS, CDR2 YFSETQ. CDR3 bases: TGCGCCAGCAGCTTGGCCGGGGAGTATGGCTACACCTTC. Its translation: CASSLAGEYGYTF.

The CDR3 nucleotides are TGTGCCAGCAGCTTACCACTAGCGCGCTCCTACGAGCAGTACTTC. Encoded protein: CASSLPLARSYEQYF. The rearrangement uses TRBV7-2 and TRBJ2-7, with TRBD2 matching over 7 bases. Trimming removed 2 bases from V and 0 bases from J; junction bases left unmatched: 4. This CDR3 is built from 15 residues. Germline values: CDR1 SGHTA, CDR2 FQGNSA.

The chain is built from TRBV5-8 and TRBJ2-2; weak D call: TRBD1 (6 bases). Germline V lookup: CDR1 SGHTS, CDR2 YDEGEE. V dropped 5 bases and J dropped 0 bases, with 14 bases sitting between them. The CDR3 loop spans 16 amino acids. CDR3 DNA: TGTGCCAGCAGATTACGGGACATCGCGAACACCGGGGAGCTGTTTTTT. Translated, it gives CASRLRDIANTGELFF.

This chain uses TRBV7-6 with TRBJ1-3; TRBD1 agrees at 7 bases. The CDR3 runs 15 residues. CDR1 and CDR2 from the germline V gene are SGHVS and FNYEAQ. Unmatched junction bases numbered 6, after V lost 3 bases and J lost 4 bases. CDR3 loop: CASSFEGAGGNTIYF. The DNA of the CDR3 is TGTGCCAGCAGCTTCGAGGGGGCAGGGGGAAACACCATATATTTT. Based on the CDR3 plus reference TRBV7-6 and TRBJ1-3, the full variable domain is GAGVSQSPRYKVTKRGQDVALRCDPISGHVSLYWYRQALGQGPEFLTYFNYEAQQDKSGLPNDRFSAERPEGSISTLTIQRTEQRDSAMYRCASSFEGAGGNTIYFGEGSWLTVV.

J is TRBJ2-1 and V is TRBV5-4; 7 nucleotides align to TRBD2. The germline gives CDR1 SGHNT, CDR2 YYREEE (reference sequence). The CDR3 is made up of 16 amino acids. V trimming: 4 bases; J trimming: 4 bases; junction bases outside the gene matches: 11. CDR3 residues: CASSHPGQGGYNEQFF. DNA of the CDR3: TGTGCCAGCAGCCACCCCGGGCAGGGAGGGTACAATGAGCAGTTCTTC.

CDR3 sequence reads: CASSLLAGESWEQFF. The DNA for the CDR3 is TGCGCCAGCAGCCTGCTAGCGGGAGAATCCTGGGAGCAGTTCTTC. The chain is built from TRBV5-1 and TRBJ2-1; 10 positions match TRBD2. The V segment lost 4 bases and the J segment 10 bases; nucleotides outside the gene matches: 11. CDR1 and CDR2 from the germline V gene are SGHRS and YFSETQ. The CDR3 consists of 15 residues.

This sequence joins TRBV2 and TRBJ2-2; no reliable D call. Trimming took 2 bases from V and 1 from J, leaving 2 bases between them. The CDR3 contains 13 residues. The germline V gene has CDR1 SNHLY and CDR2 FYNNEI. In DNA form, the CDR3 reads TGTGCCAGCAGTGAACAGAACACCGGGGAGCTGTTTTTT. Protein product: CASSEQNTGELFF.

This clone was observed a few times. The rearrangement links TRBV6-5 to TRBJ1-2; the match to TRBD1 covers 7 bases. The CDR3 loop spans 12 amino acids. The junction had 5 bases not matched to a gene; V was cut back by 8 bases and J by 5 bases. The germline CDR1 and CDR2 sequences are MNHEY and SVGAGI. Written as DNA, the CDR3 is TGTGCCAGCGGACAGGCGCTATATGGCTACACCTTC. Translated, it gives CASGQALYGYTF.